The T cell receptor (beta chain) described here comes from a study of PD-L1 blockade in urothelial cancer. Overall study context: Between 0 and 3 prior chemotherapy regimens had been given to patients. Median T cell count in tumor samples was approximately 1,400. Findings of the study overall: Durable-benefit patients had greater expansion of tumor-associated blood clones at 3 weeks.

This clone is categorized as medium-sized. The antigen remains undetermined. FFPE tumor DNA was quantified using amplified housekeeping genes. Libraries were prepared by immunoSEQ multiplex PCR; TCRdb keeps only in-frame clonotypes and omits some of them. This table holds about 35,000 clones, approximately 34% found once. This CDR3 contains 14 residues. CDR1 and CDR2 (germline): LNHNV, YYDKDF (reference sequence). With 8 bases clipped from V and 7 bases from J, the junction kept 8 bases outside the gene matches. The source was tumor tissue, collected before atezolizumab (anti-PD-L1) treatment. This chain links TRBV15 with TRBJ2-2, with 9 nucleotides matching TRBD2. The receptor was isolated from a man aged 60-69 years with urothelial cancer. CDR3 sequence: CATGQLAGSGELFF. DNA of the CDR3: TGTGCCACCGGGCAACTAGCGGGCAGCGGGGAGCTGTTTTTT.